This TCR beta chain was captured by sequencing in a study of PD-1 blockade in classical Hodgkin lymphoma. Study information: Patients had nivolumab dosed at 3 mg/kg, delivered intravenously every 2 weeks.

About this clone itself: As yet, its antigen is unknown.

General observations from the study: Baseline diversity was lower in partial responders and progressors than complete responders. Significant TCR diversity gains by C4D1 occurred in CD4+ but not CD8+ cells. Why repertoires differed is undefined; disease activity or prior therapy possibly contributed.

Looked up from germline, CDR1 is KGHSH and CDR2 is LQKENI. The CDR3 extends over 17 amino acids. V dropped 3 bases and J dropped 6 bases, with 24 bases sitting between them. The table came from immunoSEQ multiplex PCR; TCRdb's copy has only in-frame clones and leaves some out. The sample records under 95,000 clones, approximately 94% being singletons. Following autologous stem cell transplantation, relapse occurred in every patient, and exposure to brentuximab vedotin varied. The gene calls are TRBV18 and TRBJ2-7; tentative D call: TRBD1 (6 bases). The sequencing here drew on peripheral blood mononuclear cells (PBMCs), taken at baseline. The sequence was collected from a human donor with classical Hodgkin lymphoma. CDR3 DNA sequence: TGTGCCAGCTCACCGTTTCCGACAGGTTCGAACCGAGTCGAGCAGTACTTC. It codes for CASSPFPTGSNRVEQYF.